This record covers a single TCR beta chain. Its cognate antigen is unknown. This sample stems from a study of shared clonotypes between healthy human individuals. Points from the study as a whole: Across subsets, estimated richness was generally greater for naive than for memory populations.

The data were produced by immunoSEQ multiplex PCR, yet TCRdb's version contains in-frame clones alone and is incomplete. This table holds approximately 740,000 clones, roughly 70% found once. The CDR3 is 16 amino acids. Trimming took off 6 bases at V and 0 bases at J, with 14 bases between the two ends. Germline V gene sequence: CDR1 MDHEN, CDR2 SYDVKM. The chain uses TRBV28 and TRBJ2-2, with unresolved D. The receptor was derived from a woman under 40 in good health. Sequenced: memory CD4+ T cells sorted from blood. Subset defined: CD45RA-negative fraction. This CDR3 is CASRRLTFANTGELFF. The DNA for the CDR3 is TGTGCCAGCAGAAGACTGACGTTCGCGAACACCGGGGAGCTGTTTTTT.